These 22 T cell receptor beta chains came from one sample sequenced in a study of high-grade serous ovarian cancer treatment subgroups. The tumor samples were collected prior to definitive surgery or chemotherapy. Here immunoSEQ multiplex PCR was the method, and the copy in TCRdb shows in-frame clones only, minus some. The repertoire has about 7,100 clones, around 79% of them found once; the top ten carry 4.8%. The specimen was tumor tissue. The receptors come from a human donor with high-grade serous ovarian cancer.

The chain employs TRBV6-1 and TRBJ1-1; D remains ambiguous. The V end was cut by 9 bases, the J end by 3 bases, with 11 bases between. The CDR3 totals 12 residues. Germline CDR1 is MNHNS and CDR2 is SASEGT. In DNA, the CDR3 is TGTGCCAGTAAGACACTTTACACTGAAGCTTTCTTT. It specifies CASKTLYTEAFF.

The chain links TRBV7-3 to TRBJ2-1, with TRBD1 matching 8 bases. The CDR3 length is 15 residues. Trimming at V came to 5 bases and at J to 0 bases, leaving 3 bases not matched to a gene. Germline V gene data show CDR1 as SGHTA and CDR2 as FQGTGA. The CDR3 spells CASSPQGASYNEQFF. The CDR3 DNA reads TGTGCCAGCAGCCCCCAGGGGGCCTCCTACAATGAGCAGTTCTTC.

CDR3 protein: CASSPAGPKPDGYTF. CDR3 in DNA: TGTGCCAGCTCACCGGCAGGGCCCAAACCGGATGGCTACACCTTC. The chain combines TRBV18 with TRBJ1-2, with D possibly matching TRBD1 (5 bases). V lost 3 bases and J 6 bases, leaving 17 bases between the germline ends. CDR3 length: 15 residues. Looked up from germline, CDR1 is KGHSH and CDR2 is LQKENI. The full variable domain, in which reference TRBV18 and TRBJ1-2 provide the parts outside the CDR3, is NAGVMQNPRHLVRRRGQEARLRCSPMKGHSHVYWYRQLPEEGLKFMVYLQKENIIDESGMPKERFSAEFPKEGPSILRIQQVVRGDSAAYFCASSPAGPKPDGYTFGSGTRLTVV.

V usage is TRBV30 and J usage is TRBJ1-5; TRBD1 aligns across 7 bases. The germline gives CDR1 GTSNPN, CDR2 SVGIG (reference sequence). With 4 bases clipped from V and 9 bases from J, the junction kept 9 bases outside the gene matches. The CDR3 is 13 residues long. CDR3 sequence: CAWKDQGGSPQHF. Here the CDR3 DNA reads TGTGCCTGGAAGGATCAGGGGGGATCGCCCCAGCATTTT.

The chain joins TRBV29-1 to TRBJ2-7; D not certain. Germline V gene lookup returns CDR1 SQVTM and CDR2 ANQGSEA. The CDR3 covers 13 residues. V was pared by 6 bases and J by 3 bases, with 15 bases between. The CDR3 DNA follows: TGCAGCGTCTCTTCCCCGAGGCTCTACGAGCAGTACTTC. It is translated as CSVSSPRLYEQYF.

The CDR3 bases are TGTGCCATCTGCTGTCAGGGTGAGACGAACACTGAAGCTTTCTTT. Its translation: CAICCQGETNTEAFF. The chain couples TRBV10-3 to TRBJ1-1; D may be TRBD1 (5 bases). With 8 bases removed from V and 1 base from J, the gap between germline ends came to 17 bases. Germline-derived CDR1 and CDR2 are ENHRY and SYGVKD. The CDR3 loop spans 15 amino acids.

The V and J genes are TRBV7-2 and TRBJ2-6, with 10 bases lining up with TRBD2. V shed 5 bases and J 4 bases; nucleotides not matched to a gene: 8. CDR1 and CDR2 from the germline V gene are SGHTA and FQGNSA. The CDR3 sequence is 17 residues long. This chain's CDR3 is CASSPSGGASGANVLTF. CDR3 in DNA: TGTGCCAGCAGCCCTAGCGGGGGAGCCTCGGGGGCCAACGTCCTGACTTTC. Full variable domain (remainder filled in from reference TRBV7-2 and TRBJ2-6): GAGVSQSPSNKVTEKGKDVELRCDPISGHTALYWYRQSLGQGLEFLIYFQGNSAPDKSGLPSDRFSAERTGGSVSTLTIQRTQQEDSAVYLCASSPSGGASGANVLTFGAGSRLTVL.

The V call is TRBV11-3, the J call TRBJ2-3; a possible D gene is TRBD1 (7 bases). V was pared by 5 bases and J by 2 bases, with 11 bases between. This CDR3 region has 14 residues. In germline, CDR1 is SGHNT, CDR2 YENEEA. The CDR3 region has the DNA TGTGCCAGCAGCCGCGGGACAGACACAGATACGCAGTATTTT. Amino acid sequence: CASSRGTDTDTQYF.

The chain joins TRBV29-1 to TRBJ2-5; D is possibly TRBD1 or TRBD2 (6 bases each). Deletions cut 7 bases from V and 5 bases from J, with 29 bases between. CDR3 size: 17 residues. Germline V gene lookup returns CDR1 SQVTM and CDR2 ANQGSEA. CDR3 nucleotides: TGCAGCGCCTTTAAGCGAAACGGGGGCCTGGCGAAGGAGACCCAGTACTTC. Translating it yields CSAFKRNGGLAKETQYF.

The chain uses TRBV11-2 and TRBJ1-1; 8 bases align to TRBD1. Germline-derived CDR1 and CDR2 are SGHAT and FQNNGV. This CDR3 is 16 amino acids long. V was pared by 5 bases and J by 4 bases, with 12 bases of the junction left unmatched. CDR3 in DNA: TGTGCCAGCAGCCCTAGATATCCGACAGGGGTCACTGAAGCTTTCTTT. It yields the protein CASSPRYPTGVTEAFF.

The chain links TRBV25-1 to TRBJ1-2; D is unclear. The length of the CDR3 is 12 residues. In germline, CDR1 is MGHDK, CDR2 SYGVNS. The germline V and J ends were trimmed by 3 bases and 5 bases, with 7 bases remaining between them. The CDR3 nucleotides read TGTGCCAGCAGTGATTATGGTTATGGCTACACCTTC. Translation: CASSDYGYGYTF.

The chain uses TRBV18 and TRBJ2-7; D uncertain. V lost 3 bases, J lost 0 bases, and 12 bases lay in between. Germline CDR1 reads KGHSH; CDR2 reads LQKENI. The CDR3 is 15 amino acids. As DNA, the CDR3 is TGTGCCAGCTCACCTCAGATCGACCGCTCCTACGAGCAGTACTTC. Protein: CASSPQIDRSYEQYF.

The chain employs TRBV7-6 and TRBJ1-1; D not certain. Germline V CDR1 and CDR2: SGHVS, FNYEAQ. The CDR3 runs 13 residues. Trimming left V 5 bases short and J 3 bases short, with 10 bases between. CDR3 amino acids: CASSLGVDTEAFF. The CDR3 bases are TGTGCCAGCAGCCTGGGTGTTGACACTGAAGCTTTCTTT.

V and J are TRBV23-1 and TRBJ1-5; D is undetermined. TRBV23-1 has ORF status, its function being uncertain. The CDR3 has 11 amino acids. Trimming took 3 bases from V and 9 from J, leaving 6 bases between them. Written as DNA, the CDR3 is TGCGCCAGCAGTCACCCCCGGCCCCAGCATTTT. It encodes CASSHPRPQHF.

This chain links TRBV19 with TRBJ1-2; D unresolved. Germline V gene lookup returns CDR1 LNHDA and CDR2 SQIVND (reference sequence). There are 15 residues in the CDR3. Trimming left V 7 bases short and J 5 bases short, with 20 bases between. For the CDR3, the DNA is TGTGCCAGTATCTCGGCTGCCCCGAGTGGTTATGGCTACACCTTC. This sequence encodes CASISAAPSGYGYTF.

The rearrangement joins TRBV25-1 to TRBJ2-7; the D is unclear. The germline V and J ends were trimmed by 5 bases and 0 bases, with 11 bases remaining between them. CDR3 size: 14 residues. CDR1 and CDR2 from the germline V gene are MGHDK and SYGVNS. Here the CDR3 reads CASSKETGSYEQYF. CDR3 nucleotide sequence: TGTGCCAGCAGTAAGGAGACTGGCTCCTACGAGCAGTACTTC.

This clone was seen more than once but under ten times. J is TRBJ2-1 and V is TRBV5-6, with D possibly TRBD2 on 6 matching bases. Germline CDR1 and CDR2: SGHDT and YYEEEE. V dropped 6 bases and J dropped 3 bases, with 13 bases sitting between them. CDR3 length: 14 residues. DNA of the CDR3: TGTGCCAGCACCCCGGGACTCAGCTACAATGAGCAGTTCTTC. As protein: CASTPGLSYNEQFF.

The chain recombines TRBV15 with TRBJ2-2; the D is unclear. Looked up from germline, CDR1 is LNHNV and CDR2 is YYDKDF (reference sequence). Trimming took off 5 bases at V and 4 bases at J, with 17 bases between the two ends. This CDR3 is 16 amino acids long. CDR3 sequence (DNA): TGTGCCACCAGCTCCCGTGAGAGCGAGCTCACCGGGGAGCTGTTTTTT. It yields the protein CATSSRESELTGELFF.

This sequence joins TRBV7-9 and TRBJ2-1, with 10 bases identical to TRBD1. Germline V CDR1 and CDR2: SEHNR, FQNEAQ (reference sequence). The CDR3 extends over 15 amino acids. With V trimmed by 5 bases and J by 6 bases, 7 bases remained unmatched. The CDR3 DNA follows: TGTGCCAGCAGCGCCCGGGACAGGGGTGTCAATGAGCAGTTCTTC. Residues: CASSARDRGVNEQFF.

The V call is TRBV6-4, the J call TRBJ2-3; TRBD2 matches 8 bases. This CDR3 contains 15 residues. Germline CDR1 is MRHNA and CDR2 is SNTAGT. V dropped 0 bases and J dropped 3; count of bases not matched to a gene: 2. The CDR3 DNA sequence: TGTGCCAGCAGTGACTCTGGCGGGGGGACAGATACGCAGTATTTT. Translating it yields CASSDSGGGTDTQYF.

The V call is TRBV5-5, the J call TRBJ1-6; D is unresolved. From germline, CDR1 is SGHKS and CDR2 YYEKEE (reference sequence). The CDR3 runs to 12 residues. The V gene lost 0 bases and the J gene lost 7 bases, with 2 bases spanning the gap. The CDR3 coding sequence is TGTGCCAGCAGCTTGGGGAATTCACCCCTCCACTTT. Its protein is CASSLGNSPLHF.

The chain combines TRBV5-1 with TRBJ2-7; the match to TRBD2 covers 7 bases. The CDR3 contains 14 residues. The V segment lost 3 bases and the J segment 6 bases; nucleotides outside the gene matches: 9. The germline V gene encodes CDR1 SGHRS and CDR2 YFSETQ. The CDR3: CASSSGPGRGEQYF. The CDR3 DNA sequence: TGCGCCAGCAGCTCAGGGCCGGGGAGGGGCGAGCAGTACTTC.